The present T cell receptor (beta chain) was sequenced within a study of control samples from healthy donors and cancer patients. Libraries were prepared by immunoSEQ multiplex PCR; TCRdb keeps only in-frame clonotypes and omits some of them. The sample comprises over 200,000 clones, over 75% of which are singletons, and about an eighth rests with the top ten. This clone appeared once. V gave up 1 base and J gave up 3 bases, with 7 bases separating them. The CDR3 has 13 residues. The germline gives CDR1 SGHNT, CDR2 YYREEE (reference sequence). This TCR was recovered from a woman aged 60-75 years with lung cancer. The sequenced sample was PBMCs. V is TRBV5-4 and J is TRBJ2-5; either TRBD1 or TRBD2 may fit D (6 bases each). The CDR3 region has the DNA TGTGCCAGCAGCTTGAGGGGGGAAGAGACCCAGTACTTC. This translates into CASSLRGEETQYF.